The entry that follows covers one TCR beta chain sequence. Its antigen is as yet unknown. This record belongs to a study of cytomegalovirus exposure and HLA in healthy donors. Amplification used 60 Vbeta primers and 13 Jbeta primers. TCRdb's copy holds only in-frame clones and misses some; the assay was immunoSEQ multiplex PCR. The sample includes under 200,000 clones, roughly 87% seen only once; the top ten take less than 0.65%. Trimming took 6 bases from V and 2 from J; bases not matched to a gene: 6. Germline V gene data show CDR1 as LNHDA and CDR2 as SQIVND (reference sequence). CDR3 length equals 14 residues. Overall study findings and caveats: For most TCR sequences rarity was the rule, although some public TCRs occurred in many donors. Accounts indicate the classifier identified cytomegalovirus status with strong specificity and sensitivity.

Sequenced input: PBMCs. The gene calls are TRBV19 and TRBJ1-1; TRBD1 matches 7 bases. This clonotype was obtained from a woman aged 45-59 years in good health and CMV-seronegative. CDR3 loop: CASSLYRGNTEAFF. Written as DNA, the CDR3 is TGTGCCAGTAGCCTATACAGGGGCAACACTGAAGCTTTCTTT.